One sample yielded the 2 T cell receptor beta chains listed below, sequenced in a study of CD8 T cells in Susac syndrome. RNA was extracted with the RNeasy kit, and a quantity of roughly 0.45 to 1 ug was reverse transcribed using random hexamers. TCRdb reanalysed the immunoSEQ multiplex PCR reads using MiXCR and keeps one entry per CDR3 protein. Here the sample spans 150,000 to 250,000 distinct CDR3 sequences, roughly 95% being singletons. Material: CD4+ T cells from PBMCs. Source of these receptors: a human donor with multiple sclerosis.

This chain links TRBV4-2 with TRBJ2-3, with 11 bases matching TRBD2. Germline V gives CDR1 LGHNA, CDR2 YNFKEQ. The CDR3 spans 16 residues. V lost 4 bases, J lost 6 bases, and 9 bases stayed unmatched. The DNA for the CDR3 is TGTGCCAGCAGCCCCCGACTAGCGGGATGGTGGGATACGCAGTATTTT. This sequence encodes CASSPRLAGWWDTQYF.

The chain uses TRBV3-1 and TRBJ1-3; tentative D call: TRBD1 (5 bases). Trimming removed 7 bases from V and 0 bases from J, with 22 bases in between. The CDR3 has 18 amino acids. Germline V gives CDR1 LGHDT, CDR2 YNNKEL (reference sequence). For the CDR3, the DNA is TGTGCCAGCACCTCTGTTGGCAGGGCGAATTACTCTGGAAACACCATATATTTT. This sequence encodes CASTSVGRANYSGNTIYF.